This T cell receptor (beta chain) was sequenced in a study of T-cell reconstitution after alpha-beta-depleted transplantation in children. This CDR3 has 15 amino acids. CDR1 is MNHEY, CDR2 SVGAGI, per germline. Trimming stripped 2 bases from V and 0 bases from J, with 7 bases between. Unique molecular identifiers were used to barcode this TCRbeta library. TCRdb processed the PCR reads anew with MiXCR; each CDR3 protein has one entry. The data show roughly 420,000 distinct CDR3 sequences, 15% to 20% seen once. Study-level points and caveats: The study reportedly traced alpha-beta T cells about two months after transplant to several hundred expanded graft clones. Surviving thymic progenitors and recipient T cells were the source of high TCRbeta diversity at day 60 in some patients. When one year had passed after transplant, most T-cell counts and diversity came from newly produced T cells.

To note about this clonotype: The antigen is undetermined.

This receptor was taken from a boy under two years old who had a stem cell transplant for Wiskott-Aldrich syndrome, so the T cells may come from the graft donor. The sample here was PBMCs, mostly from graft donor cells, taken 360 days after TCRalphabeta/CD19-depleted stem cell transplant. V and J are TRBV6-5 and TRBJ1-4, with D perhaps TRBD1 (5 bases). This CDR3 reads CASSYGAATNEKLFF. CDR3 coding DNA: TGTGCCAGCAGTTACGGGGCAGCAACTAATGAAAAACTGTTTTTT.